The clone carrying this T cell receptor (beta chain) was recorded at least ten times. The germline gives CDR1 SGHDT, CDR2 YYEEEE. Trimming removed 4 bases at V and 9 bases at J, with 11 bases between. The CDR3 runs to 12 residues. The second PCR ran about 6 to 11 cycles with a sample-barcoded 5' primer and J-beta primers. In TCRdb, the 5' RACE reads were re-called with MiXCR into one record per CDR3 protein. This table holds some 940,000 distinct CDR3 sequences, just under 30% found once. Every donor contributed roughly 10 milliliters of peripheral blood by blood draw. The data were obtained in a study of blood T cells in healthy people across ages. The same data also went into a second study, on T cells of mothers and their children. That investigation notes: Donation was provided by three healthy Caucasian mothers along with their six children. Each child gave 2.5 million to 3.5 million TCR beta CDR3 reads (each mother, over 9 million). Unrelated mother-child pairs always had slightly, but never significantly, lower normalized overlap than related pairs.

Sample: blood. This sequence was found in a woman aged 40-49 years in good health. The chain couples TRBV5-6 to TRBJ2-1; D is unclear. This CDR3 reads CASSPSGGEQFF. In DNA, the CDR3 is TGTGCCAGCAGCCCGAGTGGCGGTGAGCAGTTCTTC.